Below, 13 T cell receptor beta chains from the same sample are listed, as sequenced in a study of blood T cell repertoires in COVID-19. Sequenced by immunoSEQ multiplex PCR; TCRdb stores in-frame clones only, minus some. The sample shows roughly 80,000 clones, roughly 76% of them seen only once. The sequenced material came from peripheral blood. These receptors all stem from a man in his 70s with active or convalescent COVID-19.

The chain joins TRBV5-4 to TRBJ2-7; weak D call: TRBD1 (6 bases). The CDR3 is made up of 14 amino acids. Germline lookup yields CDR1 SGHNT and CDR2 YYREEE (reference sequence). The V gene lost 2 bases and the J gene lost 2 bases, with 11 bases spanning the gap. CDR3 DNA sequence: TGTGCCAGCAGCTTTATGGGGGCTACCTACGAGCAGTACTTC. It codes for CASSFMGATYEQYF.

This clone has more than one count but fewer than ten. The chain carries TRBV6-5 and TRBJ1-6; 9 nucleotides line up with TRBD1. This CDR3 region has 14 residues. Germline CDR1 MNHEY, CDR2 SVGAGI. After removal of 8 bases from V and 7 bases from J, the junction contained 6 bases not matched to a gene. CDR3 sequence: CASVNRGLNSPLHF. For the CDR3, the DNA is TGTGCCAGCGTCAACAGGGGGCTCAATTCACCCCTCCACTTT.

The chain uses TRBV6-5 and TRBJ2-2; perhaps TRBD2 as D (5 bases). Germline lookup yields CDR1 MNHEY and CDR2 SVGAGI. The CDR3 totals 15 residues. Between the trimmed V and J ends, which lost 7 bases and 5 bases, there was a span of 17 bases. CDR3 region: CASIGSSGGTGELFF. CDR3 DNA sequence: TGTGCCAGCATAGGCTCGTCGGGCGGGACCGGGGAGCTGTTTTTT.

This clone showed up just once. In nucleotides, the CDR3 is TGTGCCAGCGGAACTAGCGGGGGGGCCTACGAGCAGTACTTC. It is translated as CASGTSGGAYEQYF. The chain carries TRBV7-3 and TRBJ2-7; 13 nucleotides line up with TRBD2. Germline assignment: CDR1 SGHTA and CDR2 FQGTGA. Germline trimming cut 8 bases from V and 2 bases from J; bases unmatched to any gene: 3. The CDR3 is 14 residues long.

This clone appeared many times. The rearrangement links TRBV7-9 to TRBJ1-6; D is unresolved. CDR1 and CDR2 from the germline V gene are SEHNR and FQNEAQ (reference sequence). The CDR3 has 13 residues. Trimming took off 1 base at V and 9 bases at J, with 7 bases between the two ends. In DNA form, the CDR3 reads TGTGCCAGCAGCTTAGAAGCAGGTTCACCCCTCCACTTT. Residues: CASSLEAGSPLHF.

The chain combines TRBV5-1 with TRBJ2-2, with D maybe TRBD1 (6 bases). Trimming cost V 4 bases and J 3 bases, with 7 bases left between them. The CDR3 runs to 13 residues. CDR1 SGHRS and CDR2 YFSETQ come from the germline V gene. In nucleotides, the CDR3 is TGCGCCAGCAGCGGACAGCACACCGGGGAGCTGTTTTTT. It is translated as CASSGQHTGELFF.

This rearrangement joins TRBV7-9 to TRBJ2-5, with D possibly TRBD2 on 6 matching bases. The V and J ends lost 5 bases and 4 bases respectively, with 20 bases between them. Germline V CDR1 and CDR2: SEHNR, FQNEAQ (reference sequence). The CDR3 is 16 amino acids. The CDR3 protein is CASSPRRGSKVETQYF. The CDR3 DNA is TGTGCCAGCAGCCCGCGCCGGGGGTCTAAAGTAGAGACCCAGTACTTC.

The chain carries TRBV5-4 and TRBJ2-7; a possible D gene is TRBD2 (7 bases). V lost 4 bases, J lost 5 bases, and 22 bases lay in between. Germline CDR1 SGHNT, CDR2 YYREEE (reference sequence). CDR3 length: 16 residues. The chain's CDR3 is CASSPLGGLRGNEQYF. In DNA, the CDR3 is TGTGCCAGCAGCCCACTCGGGGGGCTTCGGGGGAACGAGCAGTACTTC.

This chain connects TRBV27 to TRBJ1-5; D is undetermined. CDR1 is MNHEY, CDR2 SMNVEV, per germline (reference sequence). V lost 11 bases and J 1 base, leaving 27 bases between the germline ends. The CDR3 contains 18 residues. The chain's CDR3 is CACLKSAAETESNQPQHF. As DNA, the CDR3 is TGTGCCTGCCTAAAGTCGGCAGCGGAGACCGAAAGCAATCAGCCCCAGCATTTT.

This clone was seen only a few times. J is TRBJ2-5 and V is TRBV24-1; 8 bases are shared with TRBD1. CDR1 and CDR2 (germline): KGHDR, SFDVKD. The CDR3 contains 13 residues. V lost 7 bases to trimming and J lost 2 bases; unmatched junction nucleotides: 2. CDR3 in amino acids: CATSYRGQETQYF. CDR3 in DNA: TGTGCCACCAGCTACAGGGGGCAAGAGACCCAGTACTTC.

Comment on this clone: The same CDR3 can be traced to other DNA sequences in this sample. CDR3 sequence: CASSQRDRLNTEAFF. Written as DNA, the CDR3 is TGTGCCAGCAGCCAGAGAGACAGGCTGAACACTGAAGCTTTCTTT. The V and J genes are TRBV3-1 (or the pseudogene TRBV3-2) and TRBJ1-1; D is perhaps TRBD1 (6 bases). CDR3 length equals 15 residues. Germline V CDR1 and CDR2: LGHDT, YNNKEL (reference sequence). Trimming left V 3 bases short and J 0 bases short, with 11 bases between.

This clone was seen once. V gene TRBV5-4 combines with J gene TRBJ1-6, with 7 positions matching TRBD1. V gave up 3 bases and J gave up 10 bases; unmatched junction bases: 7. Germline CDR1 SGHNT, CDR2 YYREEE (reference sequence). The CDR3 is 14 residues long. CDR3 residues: CASSYDRESSPLHF. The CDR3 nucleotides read TGTGCCAGCAGCTACGACAGGGAATCGTCACCCCTCCACTTT.

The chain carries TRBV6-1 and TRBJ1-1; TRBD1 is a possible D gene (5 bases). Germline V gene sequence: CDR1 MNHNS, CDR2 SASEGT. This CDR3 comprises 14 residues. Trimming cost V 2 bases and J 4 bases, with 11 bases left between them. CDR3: CASSELGLSTEAFF. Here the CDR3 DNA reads TGTGCCAGCAGTGAACTGGGACTGAGCACTGAAGCTTTCTTT.